These 10 T cell receptor beta chains were sequenced from one sample in a study of shared clonotypes between healthy human individuals. Method: immunoSEQ multiplex PCR; TCRdb's copy keeps in-frame clones and lacks some. Of some 1.4 million clones in the sample, roughly 95% were seen once. The sequencing input was naive CD4+ T cells sorted from blood. Subset in this sample: CD45RA+ positively selected. The receptors derive from a man younger than 40 in good health.

The J gene is TRBJ1-3, the V gene TRBV9; a weak D match, TRBD1 (5 bases). This CDR3 comprises 18 residues. Germline lookup yields CDR1 SGDLS and CDR2 YYNGEE. V was pared by 3 bases and J by 0 bases, with 19 bases between. In nucleotides, the CDR3 is TGTGCCAGCAGCGCGGGGGGAAACAGACAGAGCTCTGGAAACACCATATATTTT. This codes for CASSAGGNRQSSGNTIYF.

The chain has TRBV28 and TRBJ2-2; 7 nucleotides align to TRBD2. CDR1 is MDHEN, CDR2 SYDVKM, per germline. V was clipped by 1 base and J by 4 bases; unmatched bases: 6. CDR3 length: 16 residues. The DNA for the CDR3 is TGTGCCAGCAGTTTATACTTGGGCGGGAGCACCGGGGAGCTGTTTTTT. The encoded protein is CASSLYLGGSTGELFF.

The chain links TRBV19 to TRBJ1-5, with D perhaps matching TRBD1 (5 bases). The germline V gene encodes CDR1 LNHDA and CDR2 SQIVND (reference sequence). V was cut by 1 base and J by 0 bases, with 7 bases left in between. CDR3 length: 15 residues. CDR3 residues: CASSIGGDSNQPQHF. CDR3 coding DNA: TGTGCCAGTAGTATAGGGGGGGATAGCAATCAGCCCCAGCATTTT.

This rearrangement joins TRBV27 to TRBJ2-2, with 8 bases that match TRBD1. V was clipped by 6 bases and J by 4 bases; unmatched bases: 7. The germline V gene encodes CDR1 MNHEY and CDR2 SMNVEV (reference sequence). CDR3 length: 15 amino acids. The CDR3 reads CASRVRGLGTGELFF. The CDR3 DNA follows: TGTGCCAGCAGAGTCAGGGGGCTGGGCACCGGGGAGCTGTTTTTT.

The V gene is TRBV5-6, the J gene TRBJ2-6; no clear D gene. The V end was cut by 4 bases, the J end by 2 bases, with 4 bases between. Germline V gives CDR1 SGHDT, CDR2 YYEEEE. There are 13 residues in the CDR3. The CDR3: CASSPPGANVLTF. For the CDR3, the DNA is TGTGCCAGCAGCCCCCCTGGGGCCAACGTCCTGACTTTC.

The chain employs TRBV6-6 and TRBJ2-7; 10 nucleotides align to TRBD1. Per the germline V gene, CDR1 is MNHNY and CDR2 is SVGAGI (reference sequence). The junction had 4 bases not matched to a gene; V was cut back by 6 bases and J by 5 bases. CDR3 length: 13 amino acids. CDR3: CASRGQGSNEQYF. The CDR3 DNA sequence: TGTGCCAGCAGGGGACAGGGGTCAAACGAGCAGTACTTC.

V and J are TRBV15 and TRBJ2-1; possible D gene TRBD2, 5 bases. Per germline, CDR1 LNHNV and CDR2 YYDKDF (reference sequence). The CDR3 consists of 16 residues. V lost 1 base and J lost 4, with 14 bases in between. The CDR3 loop is CATSRGGRIPYNEQFF. The CDR3 coding sequence is TGTGCCACCAGCAGAGGAGGGAGAATCCCTTACAATGAGCAGTTCTTC.

The chain couples TRBV2 to TRBJ2-2, with 7 positions matching TRBD1. There are 12 residues in the CDR3. V lost 8 bases and J lost 4; bases outside the gene matches: 1. CDR1 and CDR2 (germline): SNHLY, FYNNEI. The CDR3 loop is CASAGGTGELFF. The CDR3 bases are TGTGCCAGCGCAGGGGGCACCGGGGAGCTGTTTTTT.

The genes are TRBV5-4 and TRBJ1-4; a weak D match, TRBD1 (5 bases). This CDR3 region has 18 residues. The V and J ends lost 4 bases and 0 bases respectively, with 19 bases between them. CDR1 is SGHNT, CDR2 YYREEE, per germline (reference sequence). CDR3 protein: CASSHRRESRATNEKLFF. DNA for the CDR3: TGTGCCAGCAGCCACAGGAGGGAGAGTAGGGCAACTAATGAAAAACTGTTTTTT. The full variable domain, completed using reference TRBV5-4 and TRBJ1-4, is ETGVTQSPTHLIKTRGQQVTLRCSSQSGHNTVSWYQQALGQGPQFIFQYYREEENGRGNFPPRFSGLQFPNYSSELNVNALELDDSALYLCASSHRRESRATNEKLFFGSGTQLSVL.

J is TRBJ1-1 and V is TRBV7-9; the match to TRBD1 covers 9 bases. The CDR3 runs 14 residues. The V and J ends lost 4 bases and 3 bases, in that order; junction bases with no gene match: 3. Germline CDR1 is SEHNR and CDR2 is FQNEAQ (reference sequence). Here the CDR3 reads CASSSQGADTEAFF. CDR3 DNA: TGTGCCAGCAGCTCACAGGGGGCCGACACTGAAGCTTTCTTT.